These 2 T cell receptor beta chains were sequenced from one sample in a study of T cells in localized non-small cell lung cancer. This table comes from immunoSEQ multiplex PCR, and its TCRdb copy is limited to in-frame clones, with some not included. The table includes under 55,000 clones, about three quarters detected once. Material: PBMCs, obtained before any cancer treatment. The receptors here all came from a woman aged 40-69 years with stage II lung adenocarcinoma.

This clone came up once. The CDR3 is CASSIRTEGSPLHF. The CDR3 nucleotides are TGTGCCAGTAGTATCCGGACAGAAGGGTCACCCCTCCACTTT. J is TRBJ1-6 and V is TRBV19; maybe TRBD1 (6 bases). The CDR3 has 14 residues. Germline CDR1 reads LNHDA; CDR2 reads SQIVND (reference sequence). V was shortened by 3 bases and J by 10 bases, with 13 bases between the two germline ends.

The chain links TRBV11-1 to TRBJ2-3; TRBD2 agrees at 9 bases. Germline V gene data show CDR1 as SGHAT and CDR2 as FQDESV (reference sequence). V was clipped by 3 bases and J by 3 bases; unmatched bases: 10. The CDR3 extends over 17 amino acids. In nucleotides, the CDR3 is TGTGCCAGCAGCTTCCCGATAGCGGGGGCGCTTACAGATACGCAGTATTTT. Its translation is CASSFPIAGALTDTQYF.